This TCR beta chain appears in the sequencing data of a study of cytotoxic CD8 clonotypes in ibrutinib-treated CLL. Trimming stripped 0 bases from V and 2 bases from J, with 15 bases between. There are 17 residues in the CDR3. Germline-derived CDR1 and CDR2 are MGHRA and YSYEKL. Sequenced by immunoSEQ multiplex PCR; TCRdb stores in-frame clones only, minus some. The sample consists of over 70,000 clones, 86% of them appearing once. This TCR derives from a human donor with chronic lymphocytic leukemia. Sequencing was performed on PBMCs, taken before ibrutinib treatment. V gene TRBV4-1 combines with J gene TRBJ2-3; D might be TRBD2 (6 bases). Written as DNA, the CDR3 is TGCGCCAGCAGCCAAGATCCCAGCGGGTCAAACACAGATACGCAGTATTTT. Translation gives CASSQDPSGSNTDTQYF.